One sample yielded the 20 T cell receptor beta chains listed below, sequenced in a study of beta chain features in type 1 diabetes. Since all of the isolated RNA was reverse transcribed, expressed TCRB transcripts were what got sequenced. Clones were read by immunoSEQ multiplex PCR, and TCRdb kept only the in-frame ones, dropping some. The sample has about 330,000 clones; approximately 9.9% are singletons. The specimen sequenced was naive CD4+ T cells from blood. These TCRs come from a woman in her thirties in good health.

V gene TRBV11-3 combines with J gene TRBJ2-1; D gene unclear. Germline CDR1 SGHNT, CDR2 YENEEA. CDR3 length: 13 residues. V was clipped by 5 bases and J by 1 base, with 6 bases between them. This chain's CDR3 is CASSPQSYNEQFF. Here the CDR3 DNA reads TGTGCCAGCAGCCCGCAGTCCTACAATGAGCAGTTCTTC.

This chain links TRBV7-2 with TRBJ2-2; no definite D call. Germline V lookup: CDR1 SGHTA, CDR2 FQGNSA. This CDR3 is 13 amino acids long. The ends were cut back, 3 bases at V and 6 bases at J, with 8 bases in the middle. CDR3 residues: CASSFTAAGELFF. The CDR3 nucleotides are TGTGCCAGCAGCTTTACCGCAGCCGGGGAGCTGTTTTTT.

The chain couples TRBV6-6 to TRBJ2-2; no clear D. This CDR3 is built from 13 residues. V was pared by 5 bases and J by 3 bases, with 7 bases between. Germline V lookup: CDR1 MNHNY, CDR2 SVGAGI (reference sequence). The CDR3 coding sequence is TGTGCCAGCAGTCGACGGGACACCGGGGAGCTGTTTTTT. This gives the protein CASSRRDTGELFF.

There are a few counts of this clone. The rearrangement joins TRBV5-6 to TRBJ1-4; a possible D gene is TRBD1 (6 bases). V was trimmed by 2 bases and J by 8 bases, leaving 13 bases between them. Germline V gene lookup returns CDR1 SGHDT and CDR2 YYEEEE. The CDR3 runs 14 residues. CDR3 sequence (DNA): TGTGCCAGCAGCTTCGGACAGACGGGGGAAAAACTGTTTTTT. The encoded protein is CASSFGQTGEKLFF.

In its sample, this clone was seen a few times. V and J are TRBV5-6 and TRBJ2-1, with 7 bases aligning to TRBD2. Losses at the gene ends were 0 bases for V and 8 bases for J; bases not matched to a gene: 8. This CDR3 is 15 amino acids long. Germline CDR1 reads SGHDT; CDR2 reads YYEEEE. Here the CDR3 reads CASSLAGAGDHEQFF. The CDR3, as DNA: TGTGCCAGCAGCTTGGCCGGCGCGGGGGACCATGAGCAGTTCTTC.

This chain uses TRBV7-3 with TRBJ1-1; D gene ambiguous. Germline lookup yields CDR1 SGHTA and CDR2 FQGTGA. CDR3 length: 13 amino acids. V was trimmed by 3 bases and J by 7 bases, leaving 12 bases between them. The CDR3 DNA is TGTGCCAGCAGCTTGCGTCGGGGTGGTGAAGCTTTCTTT. It specifies CASSLRRGGEAFF.

This clone was observed a few times. This chain links TRBV4-1 with TRBJ1-5; TRBD1 agrees at 8 bases. Germline loops: CDR1 MGHRA, CDR2 YSYEKL. The CDR3 is made up of 15 amino acids. V shed 3 bases and J 4 bases; nucleotides not matched to a gene: 5. CDR3 DNA sequence: TGCGCCAGCAGCCATCCGGACAGGGCAAATCAGCCCCAGCATTTT. This translates into CASSHPDRANQPQHF.

This clone was detected only a few times. This sequence joins TRBV5-4 and TRBJ1-1; 11 bases are a match to TRBD1. After removal of 2 bases from V and 0 bases from J, the junction contained 6 bases not matched to a gene. The CDR3 length is 17 residues. Germline V lookup: CDR1 SGHNT, CDR2 YYREEE (reference sequence). CDR3 sequence (DNA): TGTGCCAGCAGCTTAGGACAGGGGGCCATCATGAACACTGAAGCTTTCTTT. Translated: CASSLGQGAIMNTEAFF.

This clone was seen a few times. This chain uses TRBV27 with TRBJ2-5, with TRBD1 matching over 11 bases. V gave up 6 bases and J gave up 5 bases; unmatched junction bases: 8. This CDR3 comprises 15 residues. CDR1 and CDR2 from the germline V gene are MNHEY and SMNVEV (reference sequence). The CDR3 nucleotides are TGTGCCAGCAGGGAGGACAGGGGGCTGGGGGAGACCCAGTACTTC. Translated, it gives CASREDRGLGETQYF.

This clone was recorded once. V usage is TRBV5-1 and J usage is TRBJ1-5; D might be TRBD1 (6 bases). The CDR3 covers 14 residues. The germline V gene encodes CDR1 SGHRS and CDR2 YFSETQ. Trimming pared 4 bases from V and 3 bases from J, leaving 11 bases between. The CDR3 DNA follows: TGCGCCAGCAGCCCACAGGGTGCCAATCAGCCCCAGCATTTT. This gives the protein CASSPQGANQPQHF.

The V call is TRBV6-6, the J call TRBJ2-3, with 10 bases aligning to TRBD1. This CDR3 is built from 15 residues. The germline CDR1 and CDR2 sequences are MNHNY and SVGAGI (reference sequence). J lost 3 bases, V lost 6 bases, and 6 bases had no gene match. CDR3 bases: TGTGCCAGCAGCCCCGGGACAGGGGTAACAGATACGCAGTATTTT. Encoded protein: CASSPGTGVTDTQYF.

Comment on this clone: The sample holds other DNA sequences that translate to the same CDR3. The CDR3 DNA reads TGTGCCAGCTCACCTGCTGGCGGATCCTACAATGAGCAGTTCTTC. Translating it yields CASSPAGGSYNEQFF. V usage is TRBV18 and J usage is TRBJ2-1; D remains ambiguous. This CDR3 has 15 residues. In germline, CDR1 is KGHSH, CDR2 LQKENI. V was cut by 3 bases and J by 1 base, with 10 bases left in between. Variable domain in full (rest from reference TRBV18 and TRBJ2-1): NAGVMQNPRHLVRRRGQEARLRCSPMKGHSHVYWYRQLPEEGLKFMVYLQKENIIDESGMPKERFSAEFPKEGPSILRIQQVVRGDSAAYFCASSPAGGSYNEQFFGPGTRLTVL.

This clone has more than one count but fewer than ten. Other DNA sequences in this sample translate to the same CDR3. V gene TRBV7-3 combines with J gene TRBJ2-3; 10 nucleotides match TRBD2. V trimming: 5 bases; J trimming: 1 base; junction bases outside the gene matches: 6. Per the germline V gene, CDR1 is SGHTA and CDR2 is FQGTGA. This CDR3 has 16 amino acids. CDR3 residues: CASSLLAGGGTDTQYF. The CDR3, as DNA: TGTGCCAGCAGCCTATTAGCGGGAGGTGGCACAGATACGCAGTATTTT.

This clone has just a few counts. The CDR3 sequence: CASRSGYEKLFF. As DNA, the CDR3 is TGTGCCAGCAGGTCAGGGTACGAAAAACTGTTTTTT. The chain has TRBV28 and TRBJ1-4; weak D call: TRBD1 (5 bases). This CDR3 is built from 12 residues. The germline CDR1 and CDR2 sequences are MDHEN and SYDVKM. V was pared by 6 bases and J by 8 bases, with 10 bases between.

This clone was counted between two and nine times. The chain combines TRBV5-1 with TRBJ2-7, with D unclear. The CDR3 is 15 residues long. The V and J ends lost 1 base and 3 bases respectively, with 14 bases between them. Per germline, CDR1 SGHRS and CDR2 YFSETQ. CDR3 amino acids: CASSLLHSGVYEQYF. The CDR3 DNA reads TGCGCCAGCAGCTTGCTACATTCGGGTGTCTACGAGCAGTACTTC.

The table lists this clone with a few counts. The chain employs TRBV30 and TRBJ2-3; weak D call: TRBD2 (6 bases). Trimming removed 0 bases from V and 5 bases from J, with 12 bases in between. Germline V gene lookup returns CDR1 GTSNPN and CDR2 SVGIG (reference sequence). This CDR3 contains 14 residues. Here the CDR3 DNA reads TGTGCCTGGAGTGTCCGCGGGACTTTAGATACGCAGTATTTT. Its translation is CAWSVRGTLDTQYF.

The rearrangement uses TRBV15 and TRBJ1-1; the D gene is possibly TRBD1 (5 bases). Trimming shortened V by 1 base and J by 6 bases, and 12 bases separated the two germline ends. The germline gives CDR1 LNHNV, CDR2 YYDKDF (reference sequence). The CDR3 is 14 amino acids. The CDR3 coding sequence is TGTGCCACCAGCAGAGTGCAGGGTCTAGCTGAAGCTTTCTTT. Encoded protein: CATSRVQGLAEAFF.

This clone occurred a few times. The chain has TRBV4-2 and TRBJ1-2, with a possible D match to TRBD1 (6 bases). The V and J ends lost 4 bases and 7 bases respectively, with 16 bases between them. The germline V gene encodes CDR1 LGHNA and CDR2 YNFKEQ. The CDR3 is made up of 14 amino acids. This CDR3 is CASSPLQGFTGYTF. The DNA for the CDR3 is TGTGCCAGCAGCCCACTACAGGGTTTCACTGGCTACACCTTC.

The chain carries TRBV7-8 and TRBJ2-3, with D maybe TRBD2 (7 bases). Between the trimmed V and J ends, which lost 1 base and 3 bases, there was a span of 14 bases. Per the germline V gene, CDR1 is SGHVS and CDR2 is FQNEAQ. CDR3 length equals 16 residues. CDR3 bases: TGTGCCAGCAGCTTAGTTTCCGGGGGGCAAACAGATACGCAGTATTTT. It codes for CASSLVSGGQTDTQYF.

The chain combines TRBV30 with TRBJ1-3; tentative D call: TRBD1 (6 bases). From germline, CDR1 is GTSNPN and CDR2 SVGIG (reference sequence). The CDR3 contains 13 residues. Trimming cost V 1 base and J 3 bases, with 7 bases left between them. The CDR3 reads CAWSAQGGNTIYF. The CDR3, as DNA: TGTGCCTGGAGTGCACAGGGTGGAAACACCATATATTTT. Together with reference TRBV30 and TRBJ1-3, the CDR3 gives the full variable domain: SQTIHQWPATLVQPVGSPLSLECTVEGTSNPNLYWYRQAAGRGLQLLFYSVGIGQISSEVPQNLSASRPQDRQFILSSKKLLLSDSGFYLCAWSAQGGNTIYFGEGSWLTVV.